This T cell receptor beta chain is from a study of cytomegalovirus exposure and HLA in healthy donors. Findings of the study overall: Looking again later, the authors saw that most CMV-associated TCR beta chains seemed HLA-restricted. An assumption of roughly uniform sequencing depth across donors underlay the presence/absence analyses.

Worth noting for this clone: Antigen: not known.

Both 60 Vbeta primers and 13 Jbeta primers went into the PCR. Using immunoSEQ multiplex PCR, the repertoire was profiled, and TCRdb retains in-frame clones only, with some absent. The sample lists approximately 160,000 clones, almost 85% seen once, with around 6.1% in the top ten. This cohort consisted of healthy bone marrow donors. The V and J ends lost 3 bases and 1 base, in that order; junction bases with no gene match: 8. Per germline, CDR1 SGHTS and CDR2 YDEGEE. The CDR3 spans 18 residues. The rearrangement joins TRBV5-8 to TRBJ2-7, with TRBD2 identical over 15 bases. The receptor's source is a man under 40 in good health and CMV-seropositive. The material sequenced was PBMCs. Here the CDR3 reads CASSWRTSGGARSYEQYF. CDR3 nucleotide sequence: TGTGCCAGCAGCTGGCGGACTAGCGGGGGGGCTCGGTCCTACGAGCAGTACTTC.